This T cell receptor beta chain emerged from a study of T cell responses to AZD1222 COVID-19 vaccine. The study, taken as a whole, reports: The reported proportion of spike-specific TCRs targeting unmutated variant regions was nearly half. Scientists sampled the repertoires only once the peak T cell response had passed. The breadth and depth of Spike-specific TCRs increased once two AZD1222 doses had been given.

This CDR3 is 10 amino acids long. Germline V gene lookup returns CDR1 SGDLS and CDR2 YYNGEE. V was shortened by 8 bases and J by 5 bases, with 7 bases between the two germline ends. Only in-frame clones appear in the TCRdb table, and some are missing; sequencing was by immunoSEQ multiplex PCR. The repertoire includes 140,000 to 150,000 clones, 85% to 95% of them detected once, and about 1.9% sits in the top ten. This clone is a singleton in its sample. The target antigen is unknown. The chain carries TRBV9 and TRBJ1-1; D is ambiguous. The receptor was derived from an adult in good health. The sample consisted of peripheral blood, taken on day 0 of AZD1222 vaccination. The CDR3 sequence: CARLLTEAFF. The CDR3 DNA reads TGTGCCAGGTTATTAACTGAAGCTTTCTTT.